This T cell receptor beta chain was recovered during a study of T cells in localized non-small cell lung cancer. Study-wide findings and caveats: In uninvolved adjacent lung, T cell clonality reached its highest value, exceeding tumor. Investigators sequenced only a single tumor region, leaving heterogeneity possible.

This clone was seen only a few times. Its antigen remains unidentified. With 1 base removed from V and 6 bases from J, the gap between germline ends came to 9 bases. The germline CDR1 and CDR2 sequences are LGHNA and YSLEER. CDR3 length equals 14 residues. Assay used: immunoSEQ multiplex PCR; TCRdb lists only in-frame clones, some missing. The sample consists of 52,000 or so clones, roughly 88% of them appearing once. Sequencing was performed on peripheral blood mononuclear cells, taken before any cancer treatment. This sequence originates from a man aged 40 to 69 with stage III lung adenocarcinoma. The chain joins TRBV4-3 to TRBJ2-2, with D possibly matching TRBD2 (6 bases). The CDR3 spells CASSQGSGAGELFF. Written as DNA, the CDR3 is TGCGCCAGCAGCCAAGGTTCGGGGGCCGGGGAGCTGTTTTTT.